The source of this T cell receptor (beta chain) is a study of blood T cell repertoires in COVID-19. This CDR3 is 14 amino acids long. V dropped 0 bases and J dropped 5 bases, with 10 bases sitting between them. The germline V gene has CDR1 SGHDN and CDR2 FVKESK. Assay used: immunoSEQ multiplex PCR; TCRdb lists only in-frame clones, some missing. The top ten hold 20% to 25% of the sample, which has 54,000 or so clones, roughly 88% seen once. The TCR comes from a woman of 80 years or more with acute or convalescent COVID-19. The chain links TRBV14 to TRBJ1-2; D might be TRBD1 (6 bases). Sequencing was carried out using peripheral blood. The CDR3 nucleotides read TGTGCCAGCAGCCAAGACCTTCAGGGGTATGGCTACACCTTC. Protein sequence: CASSQDLQGYGYTF.